The subject of this entry is one T cell receptor beta chain. The data originate from a study of radiotherapy plus CTLA-4 blockade in lung cancer. Using immunoSEQ multiplex PCR, the repertoire was profiled, and TCRdb retains in-frame clones only, with some absent. This repertoire shows 90,000 to 130,000 clones, roughly 77% found once; its top ten account for roughly 3.5%. The germline V gene has CDR1 SGHRS and CDR2 YFSETQ. CDR3 length: 15 residues. The V end lost 0 bases, the J end lost 3 bases, and 13 bases lay between the germline ends. This clonotype originated in a human donor with non-small cell lung cancer that progressed on radiotherapy plus ipilimumab. Some clones in this sample may be carry-over from other donors' samples. The sequences come from peripheral blood, collected from a patient treated with radiotherapy plus ipilimumab. The chain links TRBV5-1 to TRBJ2-7; D not certain. For the CDR3, the DNA is TGCGCCAGCAGCTTGGCAGCGACCCTGAACTACGAGCAGTACTTC. Its translation is CASSLAATLNYEQYF.